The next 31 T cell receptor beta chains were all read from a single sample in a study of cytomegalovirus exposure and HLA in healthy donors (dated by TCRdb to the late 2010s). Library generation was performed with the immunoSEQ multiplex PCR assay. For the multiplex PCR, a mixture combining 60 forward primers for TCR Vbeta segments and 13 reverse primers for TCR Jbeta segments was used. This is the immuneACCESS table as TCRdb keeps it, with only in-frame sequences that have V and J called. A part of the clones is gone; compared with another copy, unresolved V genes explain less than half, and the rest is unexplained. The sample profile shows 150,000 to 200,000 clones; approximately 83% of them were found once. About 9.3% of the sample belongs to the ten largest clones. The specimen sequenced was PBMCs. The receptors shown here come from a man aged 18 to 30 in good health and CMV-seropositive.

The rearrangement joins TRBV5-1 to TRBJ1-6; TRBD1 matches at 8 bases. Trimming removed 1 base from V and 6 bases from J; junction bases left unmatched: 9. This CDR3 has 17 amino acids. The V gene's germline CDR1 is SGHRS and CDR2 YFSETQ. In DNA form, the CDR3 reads TGCGCCAGCAGCTTGTCCCTAGGACAGGGCGGTAATTCACCCCTCCACTTT. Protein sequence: CASSLSLGQGGNSPLHF.

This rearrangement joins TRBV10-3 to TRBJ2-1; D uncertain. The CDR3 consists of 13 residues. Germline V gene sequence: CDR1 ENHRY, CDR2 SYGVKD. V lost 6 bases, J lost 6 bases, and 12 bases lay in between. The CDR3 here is CAIRLGVRNEQFF. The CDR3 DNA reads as TGTGCCATCAGGCTAGGAGTACGCAATGAGCAGTTCTTC.

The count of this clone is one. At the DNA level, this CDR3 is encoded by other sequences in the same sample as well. The CDR3 sequence is CASRLGASTDTQYF. In DNA, the CDR3 is TGCGCCAGCAGGCTAGGGGCAAGCACAGATACGCAGTATTTT. This chain joins TRBV4-1 and TRBJ2-3, with D possibly TRBD1 on 5 matching bases. Trimming took 6 bases from V and 0 from J, leaving 10 bases between them. The germline V gene encodes CDR1 MGHRA and CDR2 YSYEKL. CDR3 size: 14 residues.

The CDR3 DNA reads TGTGCCAGCATTATAGGACAGGGCCGATATGGCTACACCTTC. It translates to CASIIGQGRYGYTF. The chain uses TRBV2 and TRBJ1-2; 8 positions match TRBD1. V was pared by 7 bases and J by 5 bases, with 9 bases of the junction left unmatched. The CDR3 spans 14 residues. CDR1 is SNHLY and CDR2 is FYNNEI in the germline V gene.

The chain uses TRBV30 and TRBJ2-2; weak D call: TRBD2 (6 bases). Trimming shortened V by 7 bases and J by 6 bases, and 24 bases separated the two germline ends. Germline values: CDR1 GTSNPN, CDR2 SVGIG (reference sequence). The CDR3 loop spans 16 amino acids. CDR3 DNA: TGTGCCTCTCCTCCGGGAGTCGGAAAGGTGGCCGGGGAGCTGTTTTTT. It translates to CASPPGVGKVAGELFF.

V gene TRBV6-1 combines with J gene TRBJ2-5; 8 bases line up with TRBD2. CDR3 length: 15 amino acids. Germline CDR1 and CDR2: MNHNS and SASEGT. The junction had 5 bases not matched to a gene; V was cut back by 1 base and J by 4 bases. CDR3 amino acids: CASSEGGTRSETQYF. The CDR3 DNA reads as TGTGCCAGCAGTGAAGGGGGGACTAGATCAGAGACCCAGTACTTC.

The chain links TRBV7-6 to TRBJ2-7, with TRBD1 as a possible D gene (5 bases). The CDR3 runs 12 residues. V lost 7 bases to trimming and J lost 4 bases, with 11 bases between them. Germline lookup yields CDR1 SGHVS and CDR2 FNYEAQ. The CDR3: CASTDSSYEQYF. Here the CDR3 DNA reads TGTGCCAGCACAGACAGCTCGTACGAGCAGTACTTC.

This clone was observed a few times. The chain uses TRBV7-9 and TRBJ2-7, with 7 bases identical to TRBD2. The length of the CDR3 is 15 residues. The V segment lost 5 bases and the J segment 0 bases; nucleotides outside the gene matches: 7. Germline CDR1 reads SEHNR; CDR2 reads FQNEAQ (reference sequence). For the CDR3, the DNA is TGTGCCAGCAGCGGCCGGGACTACTCCTCCTACGAGCAGTACTTC. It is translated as CASSGRDYSSYEQYF.

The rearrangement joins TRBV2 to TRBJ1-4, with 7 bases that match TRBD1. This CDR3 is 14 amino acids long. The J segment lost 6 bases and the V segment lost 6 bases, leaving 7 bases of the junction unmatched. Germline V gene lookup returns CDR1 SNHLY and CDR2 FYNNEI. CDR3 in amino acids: CASRATGDHEKLFF. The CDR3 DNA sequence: TGTGCCAGCAGGGCTACAGGGGATCATGAAAAACTGTTTTTT.

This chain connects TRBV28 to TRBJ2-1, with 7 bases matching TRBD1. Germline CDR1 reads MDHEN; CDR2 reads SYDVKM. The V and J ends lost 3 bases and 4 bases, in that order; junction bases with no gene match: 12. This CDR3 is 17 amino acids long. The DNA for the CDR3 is TGTGCCAGCAGTTTCATAAGAACGGGACAGCTATACAATGAGCAGTTCTTC. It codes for CASSFIRTGQLYNEQFF. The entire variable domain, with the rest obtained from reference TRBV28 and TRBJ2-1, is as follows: DVKVTQSSRYLVKRTGEKVFLECVQDMDHENMFWYRQDPGLGLRLIYFSYDVKMKEKGDIPEGYSVSREKKERFSLILESASTNQTSMYLCASSFIRTGQLYNEQFFGPGTRLTVL.

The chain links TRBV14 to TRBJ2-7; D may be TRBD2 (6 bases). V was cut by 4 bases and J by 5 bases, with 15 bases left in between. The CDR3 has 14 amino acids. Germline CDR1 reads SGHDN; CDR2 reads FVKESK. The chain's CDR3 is CASSLGTRTNEQYF. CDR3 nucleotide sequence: TGTGCCAGCAGCCTTGGGACTCGGACGAACGAGCAGTACTTC.

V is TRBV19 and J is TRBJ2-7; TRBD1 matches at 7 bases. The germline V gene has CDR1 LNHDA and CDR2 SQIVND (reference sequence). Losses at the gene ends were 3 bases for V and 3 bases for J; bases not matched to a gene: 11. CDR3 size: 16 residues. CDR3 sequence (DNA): TGTGCCAGTAGTATCCGTGCCGTGGCAGGGGGCTACGAGCAGTACTTC. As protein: CASSIRAVAGGYEQYF.

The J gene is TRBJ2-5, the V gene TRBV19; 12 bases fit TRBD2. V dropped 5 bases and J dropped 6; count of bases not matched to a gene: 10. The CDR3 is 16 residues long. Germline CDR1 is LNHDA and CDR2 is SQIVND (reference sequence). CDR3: CASSAAASGGAKTQYF. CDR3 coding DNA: TGTGCCAGTAGTGCAGCGGCTAGCGGGGGGGCGAAGACCCAGTACTTC.

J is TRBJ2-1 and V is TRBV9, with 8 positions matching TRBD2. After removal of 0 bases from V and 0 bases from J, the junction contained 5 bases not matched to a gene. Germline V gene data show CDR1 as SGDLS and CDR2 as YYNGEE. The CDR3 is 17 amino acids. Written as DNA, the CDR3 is TGTGCCAGCAGCGTAGACGGGGGGGGATTCTCCTACAATGAGCAGTTCTTC. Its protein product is CASSVDGGGFSYNEQFF.

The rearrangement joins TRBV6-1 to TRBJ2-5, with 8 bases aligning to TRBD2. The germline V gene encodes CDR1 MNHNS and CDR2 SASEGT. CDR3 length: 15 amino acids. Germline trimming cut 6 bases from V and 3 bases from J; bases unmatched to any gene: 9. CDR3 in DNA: TGTGCCAGCAGGGGGCCCTCCGGGGGGGAAGAGACCCAGTACTTC. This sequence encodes CASRGPSGGEETQYF.

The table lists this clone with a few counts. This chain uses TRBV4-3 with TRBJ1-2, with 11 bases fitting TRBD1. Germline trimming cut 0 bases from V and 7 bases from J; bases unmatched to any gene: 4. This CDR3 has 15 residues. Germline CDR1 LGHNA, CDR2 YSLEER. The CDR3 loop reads CASSQEGTGGFGYTF. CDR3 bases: TGCGCCAGCAGCCAAGAGGGGACAGGGGGTTTTGGCTACACCTTC.

In nucleotides, the CDR3 is TGTGCCAGCAGCGTAGGTCGAAGCGGGGGGGGCCGAACCGGGGAGCTGTTTTTT. Protein: CASSVGRSGGGRTGELFF. The chain combines TRBV9 with TRBJ2-2, with 10 nucleotides matching TRBD2. The V gene's germline CDR1 is SGDLS and CDR2 YYNGEE. Trimming cost V 0 bases and J 5 bases; bases outside gene matches: 10. The CDR3 is 18 residues long.

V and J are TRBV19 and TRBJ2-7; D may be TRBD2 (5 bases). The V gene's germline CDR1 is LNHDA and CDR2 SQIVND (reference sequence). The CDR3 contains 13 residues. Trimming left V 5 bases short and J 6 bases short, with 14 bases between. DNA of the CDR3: TGTGCCAGTAGTCCCGGGATTCCTCTCGAGCAGTACTTC. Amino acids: CASSPGIPLEQYF.

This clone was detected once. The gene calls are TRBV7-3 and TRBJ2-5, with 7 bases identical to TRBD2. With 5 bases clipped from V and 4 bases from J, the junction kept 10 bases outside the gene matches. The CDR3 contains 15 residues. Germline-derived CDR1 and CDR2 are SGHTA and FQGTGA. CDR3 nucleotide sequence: TGTGCCAGCAGCCCAACAGGACTAGGAGGAGAGACCCAGTACTTC. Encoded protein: CASSPTGLGGETQYF.

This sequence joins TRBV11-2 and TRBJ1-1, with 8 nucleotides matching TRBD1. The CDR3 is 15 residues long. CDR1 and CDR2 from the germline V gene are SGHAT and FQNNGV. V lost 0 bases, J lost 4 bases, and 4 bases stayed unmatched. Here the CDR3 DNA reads TGTGCCAGCAGCTTAGATCGGACAGGGACCACTGAAGCTTTCTTT. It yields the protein CASSLDRTGTTEAFF. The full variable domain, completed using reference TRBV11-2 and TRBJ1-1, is EAGVAQSPRYKIIEKRQSVAFWCNPISGHATLYWYQQILGQGPKLLIQFQNNGVVDDSQLPKDRFSAERLKGVDSTLKIQPAKLEDSAVYLCASSLDRTGTTEAFFGQGTRLTVV.

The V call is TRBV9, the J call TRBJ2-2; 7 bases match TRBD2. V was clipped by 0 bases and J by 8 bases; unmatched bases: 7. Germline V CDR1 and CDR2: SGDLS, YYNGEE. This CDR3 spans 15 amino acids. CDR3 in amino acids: CASSVGVAGLGELFF. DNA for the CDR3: TGTGCCAGCAGCGTAGGGGTAGCGGGCTTAGGGGAGCTGTTTTTT.

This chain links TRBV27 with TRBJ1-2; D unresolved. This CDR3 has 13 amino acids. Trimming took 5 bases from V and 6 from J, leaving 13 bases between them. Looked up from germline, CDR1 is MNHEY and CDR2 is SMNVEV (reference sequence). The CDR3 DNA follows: TGTGCCAGCAGTCCTTTGGCAGGCCATGGCTACACCTTC. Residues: CASSPLAGHGYTF.

The CDR3, as DNA: TGTGCCAGCAGCACCGGACAGGGGGCAGGGGAAAAACTGTTTTTT. It specifies CASSTGQGAGEKLFF. V is TRBV5-8 and J is TRBJ1-4; 11 positions match TRBD1. Germline trimming cut 4 bases from V and 8 bases from J; bases unmatched to any gene: 7. Per germline, CDR1 SGHTS and CDR2 YDEGEE. The CDR3 covers 15 residues.

DNA of the CDR3: TGTGCCAGCCTGAACAGACTAGCGGGGGGACTTAAGAGACAGTTGGAGACCCAGTACTTC. It codes for CASLNRLAGGLKRQLETQYF. The chain links TRBV6-4 to TRBJ2-5, with 13 bases lining up with TRBD2. The trim removed 8 bases at V and 5 bases at J, leaving 23 bases unmatched. The germline gives CDR1 MRHNA, CDR2 SNTAGT. The CDR3 has 20 residues.

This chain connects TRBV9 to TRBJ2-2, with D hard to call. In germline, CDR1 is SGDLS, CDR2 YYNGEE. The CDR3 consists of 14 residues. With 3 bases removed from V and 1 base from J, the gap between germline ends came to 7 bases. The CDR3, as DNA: TGTGCCAGCAGCGGCGACTTGAACACCGGGGAGCTGTTTTTT. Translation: CASSGDLNTGELFF.

Here the CDR3 reads CASSPRQGAYNEQFF. CDR3 DNA: TGCGCCAGCAGCCCCAGACAGGGGGCATACAATGAGCAGTTCTTC. The rearrangement uses TRBV4-1 and TRBJ2-1, with 10 positions matching TRBD1. Germline CDR1 is MGHRA and CDR2 is YSYEKL. V lost 4 bases to trimming and J lost 4 bases; unmatched junction nucleotides: 4. There are 15 residues in the CDR3.

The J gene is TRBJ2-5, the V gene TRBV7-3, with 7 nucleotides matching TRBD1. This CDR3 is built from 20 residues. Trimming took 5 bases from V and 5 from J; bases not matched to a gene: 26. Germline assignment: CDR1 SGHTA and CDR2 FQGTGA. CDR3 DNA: TGTGCCAGCAGCGTCGTAGGCCTTCAACAGGGGTTAAGGGTCGGGGAGACCCAGTACTTC. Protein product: CASSVVGLQQGLRVGETQYF.

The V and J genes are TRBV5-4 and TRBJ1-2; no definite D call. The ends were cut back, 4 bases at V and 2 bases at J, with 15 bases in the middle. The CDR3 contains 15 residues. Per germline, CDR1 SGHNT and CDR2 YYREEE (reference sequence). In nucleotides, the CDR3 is TGTGCCAGCAGCCAGAAACTGACACCCAACTATGGCTACACCTTC. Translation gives CASSQKLTPNYGYTF.

The CDR3 sequence is CASSIGTGGGYEQYF. CDR3 nucleotide sequence: TGTGCCAGCAGCATAGGGACAGGGGGGGGCTACGAGCAGTACTTC. This chain uses TRBV9 with TRBJ2-7; 11 bases fit TRBD1. The germline V gene encodes CDR1 SGDLS and CDR2 YYNGEE. Trimming cost V 4 bases and J 3 bases; bases outside gene matches: 6. The CDR3 runs to 15 residues.

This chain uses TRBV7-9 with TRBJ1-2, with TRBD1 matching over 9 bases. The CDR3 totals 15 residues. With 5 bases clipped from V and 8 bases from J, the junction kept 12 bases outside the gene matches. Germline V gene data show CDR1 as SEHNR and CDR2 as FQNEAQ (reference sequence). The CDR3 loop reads CASSHGPQGARGYTF. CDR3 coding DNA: TGTGCCAGCAGCCACGGTCCACAGGGGGCGCGGGGCTACACCTTC.

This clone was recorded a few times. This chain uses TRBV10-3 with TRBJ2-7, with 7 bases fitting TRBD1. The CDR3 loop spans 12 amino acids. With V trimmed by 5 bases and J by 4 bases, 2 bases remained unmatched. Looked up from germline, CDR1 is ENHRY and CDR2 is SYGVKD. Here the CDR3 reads CAISTGVYEQYF. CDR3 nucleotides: TGTGCCATCAGTACAGGGGTTTACGAGCAGTACTTC.